The 11 T cell receptor beta chains below come from one sample, sequenced in a study of regulatory T cells in long-lasting Graves disease. Relying on iRepertoire HTBI primers and Arm-PCR of CDR3 regions, the team built TCR beta libraries. TCRdb reanalysed the multiplex PCR reads using MiXCR and keeps one entry per CDR3 protein. The data contain some 220,000 distinct CDR3 sequences, roughly 19% of them singletons. Time point meaning: newly diagnosed GD, antithyroid drugs for less than 3 months. PBMC-derived RNA was used for the TCR library. This sample also belongs to another study, concerning T cells in Graves' hyperthyroidism and ophthalmopathy.

This specimen consisted of peripheral blood mononuclear cells (PBMCs), obtained at new diagnosis, from a patient treated with antithyroid drugs. These receptors were taken from a woman aged 25 to 39 with Graves disease.

This clonotype was found many times. This chain uses TRBV12-3 or TRBV12-4 with TRBJ1-2, with TRBD1 as a possible D gene (6 bases). The CDR3 contains 15 residues. V was cut by 3 bases and J by 4 bases, with 15 bases left in between. CDR3 DNA: TGTGCCAGCAGTTTTTCGGGCAGGGGTGGCTATGGCTACACCTTC. It encodes CASSFSGRGGYGYTF.

This chain's CDR3 is CATSMAGTLPRETQYF. In DNA form, the CDR3 reads TGTGCCACCAGCATGGCCGGGACACTTCCTCGAGAGACCCAGTACTTC. The chain combines TRBV15 with TRBJ2-5, with D tentatively TRBD1 (6 bases). The germline gives CDR1 LNHNV, CDR2 YYDKDF (reference sequence). There are 16 residues in the CDR3. V lost 4 bases, J lost 4 bases, and 19 bases lay in between.

This clonotype was detected many times. The chain recombines TRBV11-3 with TRBJ2-5; D is perhaps TRBD1 or TRBD2 (5 bases each). Germline assignment: CDR1 SGHNT and CDR2 YENEEA. Between the trimmed V and J ends, which lost 4 bases and 2 bases, there was a span of 14 bases. CDR3 length: 15 residues. The CDR3 sequence is CASSSGTVLQETQYF. The CDR3 nucleotides read TGTGCCAGCAGCTCCGGGACGGTGCTACAAGAGACCCAGTACTTC.

Regarding this clonotype: A far larger clone is just one base off, so this is likely a read error. The chain joins TRBV7-9 to TRBJ2-7; D possibly corresponds to TRBD1 (6 bases). From germline, CDR1 is SEHNR and CDR2 FQNEAQ (reference sequence). Trimming removed 0 bases at V and 3 bases at J, with 9 bases between. The CDR3 length is 14 residues. CDR3: CASSLAPDSYEQYF. CDR3 DNA: TGTGCCAGCAGCTTAGCCCCGGACAGCTACGAGCAGTACTTC.

This clonotype was observed at least ten times. The rearrangement uses TRBV19 and TRBJ2-3; D ambiguous. The CDR3 is 13 residues long. Per the germline V gene, CDR1 is LNHDA and CDR2 is SQIVND (reference sequence). V was pared by 4 bases and J by 0 bases, with 5 bases between. Here the CDR3 DNA reads TGTGCCAGTAGTAGACTGAGCACAGATACGCAGTATTTT. It translates to CASSRLSTDTQYF. The full variable domain, in which reference TRBV19 and TRBJ2-3 provide the parts outside the CDR3, is DGGITQSPKYLFRKEGQNVTLSCEQNLNHDAMYWYRQDPGQGLRLIYYSQIVNDFQKGDIAEGYSVSREKKESFPLTVTSAQKNPTAFYLCASSRLSTDTQYFGPGTRLTVL.

This clonotype was seen many times. The genes are TRBV29-1 and TRBJ2-7; the D gene could be TRBD1 or TRBD2 (5 bases each). Trimming cost V 5 bases and J 6 bases, with 17 bases left between them. The CDR3 sequence is 13 residues long. Germline V gene lookup returns CDR1 SQVTM and CDR2 ANQGSEA. CDR3 in amino acids: CSVWLFRDGEQYF. CDR3 sequence (DNA): TGCAGCGTTTGGCTTTTTCGGGACGGCGAGCAGTACTTC.

CDR3 DNA sequence: TGTGCCAGCAGCTTCGGGGGGACCGGGACAACCTACGAGCAGTACTTC. Amino acid sequence: CASSFGGTGTTYEQYF. This sequence joins TRBV27 and TRBJ2-7; possible D gene TRBD2, 7 bases. The germline V and J ends were trimmed by 6 bases and 2 bases, with 20 bases remaining between them. The CDR3 has 16 amino acids. CDR1 and CDR2 (germline): MNHEY, SMNVEV (reference sequence).

In its sample, this clonotype was seen many times. V gene TRBV7-2 combines with J gene TRBJ2-7; D is ambiguous. This CDR3 is built from 14 residues. Germline V gene sequence: CDR1 SGHTA, CDR2 FQGNSA. V lost 4 bases and J lost 6, with 16 bases in between. The CDR3 DNA reads TGTGCCAGCAGCTACCTATCCACCCTGAGCGAGCAGTACTTC. Its translation is CASSYLSTLSEQYF. Looking up the rest from reference TRBV7-2 and TRBJ2-7 gives the full variable domain: GAGVSQSPSNKVTEKGKDVELRCDPISGHTALYWYRQSLGQGLEFLIYFQGNSAPDKSGLPSDRFSAERTGGSVSTLTIQRTQQEDSAVYLCASSYLSTLSEQYFGPGTRLTVT.

A few counts support this clonotype. The rearrangement joins TRBV7-9 to TRBJ1-2, with D hard to call. CDR1 and CDR2 from the germline V gene are SEHNR and FQNEAQ (reference sequence). The CDR3 totals 16 residues. Between the trimmed V and J ends, which lost 4 bases and 3 bases, there was a span of 18 bases. The CDR3: CASSSRHHPVDYGYTF. CDR3 sequence (DNA): TGTGCCAGCAGCTCCCGACATCACCCCGTTGACTATGGCTACACCTTC.

This clonotype came up many times. V gene TRBV30 combines with J gene TRBJ2-7, with 8 nucleotides matching TRBD2. The germline CDR1 and CDR2 sequences are GTSNPN and SVGIG (reference sequence). The ends lost 0 bases at V and 5 bases at J; junction bases unmatched: 12. This CDR3 comprises 16 residues. CDR3 bases: TGTGCCTGGAGTGTACCCAGCGGGGGCCTTTTGAACGAGCAGTACTTC. Protein: CAWSVPSGGLLNEQYF.

This clonotype was counted ten times or more. The chain joins TRBV7-9 to TRBJ1-1, with TRBD1 as a possible D gene (6 bases). Germline V gene sequence: CDR1 SEHNR, CDR2 FQNEAQ (reference sequence). Deletions cut 5 bases from V and 4 bases from J, with 14 bases between. The CDR3 has 14 amino acids. CDR3 region: CASSARGASTEAFF. CDR3 in DNA: TGTGCCAGCAGCGCACGGGGGGCGAGCACTGAAGCTTTCTTT.